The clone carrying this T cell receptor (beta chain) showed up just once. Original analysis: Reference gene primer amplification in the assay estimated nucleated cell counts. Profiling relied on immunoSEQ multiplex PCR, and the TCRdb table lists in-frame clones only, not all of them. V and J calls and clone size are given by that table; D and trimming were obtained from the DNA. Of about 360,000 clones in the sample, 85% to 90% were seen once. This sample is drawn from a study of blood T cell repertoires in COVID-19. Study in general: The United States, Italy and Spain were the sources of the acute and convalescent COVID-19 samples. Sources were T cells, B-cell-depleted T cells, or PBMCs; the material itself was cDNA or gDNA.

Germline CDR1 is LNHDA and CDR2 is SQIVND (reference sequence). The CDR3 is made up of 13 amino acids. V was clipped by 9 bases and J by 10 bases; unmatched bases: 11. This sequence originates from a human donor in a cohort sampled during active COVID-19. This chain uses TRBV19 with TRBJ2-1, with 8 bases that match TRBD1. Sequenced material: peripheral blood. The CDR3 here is CASQDRVFTEQFF. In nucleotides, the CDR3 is TGTGCCAGCCAGGACAGGGTTTTCACCGAGCAGTTCTTC.